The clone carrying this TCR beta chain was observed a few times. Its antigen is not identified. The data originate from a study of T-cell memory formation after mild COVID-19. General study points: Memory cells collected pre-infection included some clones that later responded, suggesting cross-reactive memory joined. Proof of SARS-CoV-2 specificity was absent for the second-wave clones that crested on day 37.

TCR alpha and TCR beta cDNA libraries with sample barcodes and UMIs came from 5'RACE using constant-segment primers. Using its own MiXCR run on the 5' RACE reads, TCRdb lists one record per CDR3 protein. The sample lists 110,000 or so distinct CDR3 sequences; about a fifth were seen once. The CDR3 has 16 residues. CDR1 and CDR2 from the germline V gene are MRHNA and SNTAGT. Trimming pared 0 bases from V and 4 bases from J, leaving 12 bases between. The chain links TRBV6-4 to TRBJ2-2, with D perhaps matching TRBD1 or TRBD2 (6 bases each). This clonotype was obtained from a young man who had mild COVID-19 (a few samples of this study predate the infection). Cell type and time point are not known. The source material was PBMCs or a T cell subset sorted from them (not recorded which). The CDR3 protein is CASSDSRGVSTGELFF. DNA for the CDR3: TGTGCCAGCAGTGACTCGAGGGGGGTCTCCACCGGGGAGCTGTTTTTT.